This T cell receptor beta chain emerged from a study of T cells in localized non-small cell lung cancer. The germline CDR1 and CDR2 sequences are MNHEY and SVGAGI. V lost 6 bases, J lost 5 bases, and 9 bases stayed unmatched. The CDR3 runs 15 residues. Sequenced by immunoSEQ multiplex PCR; TCRdb stores in-frame clones only, minus some. The data contain around 94,000 clones, approximately 90% of them singletons. Study findings and constraints: Compared with tumor, uninvolved adjacent lung displayed greater T cell clonality, ranking highest overall. Sequence data derive from only one tumor region, so heterogeneity remains possible. Appearing in adjacent lung were a median about 50 of the top 100 tumor clones.

Turning to this clone: The antigen remains unidentified. This sample also contains other DNA sequences that code for the same CDR3.

The sequence derives from a man aged 40-75 years with stage I squamous cell lung carcinoma. V is TRBV6-5 and J is TRBJ1-1; TRBD1 matches at 10 bases. Specimen: peripheral blood, collected before any cancer treatment. The CDR3 sequence: CASSLGQGSGTEAFF. As DNA, the CDR3 is TGTGCCAGCAGCCTGGGACAGGGGAGTGGAACTGAAGCTTTCTTT.